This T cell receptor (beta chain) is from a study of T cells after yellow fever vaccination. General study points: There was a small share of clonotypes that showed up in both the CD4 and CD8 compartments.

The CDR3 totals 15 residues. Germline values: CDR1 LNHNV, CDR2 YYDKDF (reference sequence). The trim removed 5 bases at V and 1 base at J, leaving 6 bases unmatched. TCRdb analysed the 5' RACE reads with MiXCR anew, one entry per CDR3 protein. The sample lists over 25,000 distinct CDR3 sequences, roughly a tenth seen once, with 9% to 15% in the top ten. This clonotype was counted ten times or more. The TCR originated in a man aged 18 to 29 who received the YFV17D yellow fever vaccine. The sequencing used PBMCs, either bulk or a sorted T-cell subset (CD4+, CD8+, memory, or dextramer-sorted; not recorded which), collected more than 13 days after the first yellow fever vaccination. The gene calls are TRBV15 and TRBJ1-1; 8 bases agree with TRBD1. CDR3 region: CATSGAGTGNTEAFF. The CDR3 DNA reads TGTGCCACCAGCGGAGCCGGGACAGGGAACACTGAAGCTTTCTTT.